Following are 19 T cell receptor beta chains from one sample sequenced in a study of blood T cells in healthy people across ages. Combining a sample-barcoded 5' primer with a J-beta primer mix, a second PCR ran for about 7 to 12 cycles. TCRdb analysed the 5' RACE reads with MiXCR anew, one entry per CDR3 protein. The sample carries around 900,000 distinct CDR3 sequences, 29% recorded once. Material: blood. The receptors originated from a woman aged 80 or over in good health.

V gene TRBV20-1 combines with J gene TRBJ2-7; the D is unclear. CDR1 and CDR2 from the germline V gene are DFQATT and SNEGSKA (reference sequence). V shed 3 bases and J shed 0 bases, with 6 bases lying between them. The CDR3 has 12 residues. CDR3 region: CSASPLSYEQYF. The CDR3 region has the DNA TGCAGTGCTAGTCCGCTCTCCTACGAGCAGTACTTC.

In this sample, this clonotype turned up many times. J is TRBJ2-1 and V is TRBV4-3; possible D gene TRBD2, 6 bases. Trimming shortened V by 3 bases and J by 7 bases, and 13 bases separated the two germline ends. The CDR3 totals 14 residues. Germline values: CDR1 LGHNA, CDR2 YSLEER. The CDR3 spells CASSQRWAGNEQFF. In nucleotides, the CDR3 is TGCGCCAGCAGCCAGCGCTGGGCGGGGAATGAGCAGTTCTTC.

This clonotype was seen ten or more times. J is TRBJ2-3 and V is TRBV7-2; maybe TRBD1 (5 bases). Germline CDR1 SGHTA, CDR2 FQGNSA. CDR3 length: 18 residues. The V gene lost 0 bases and the J gene lost 0 bases, with 16 bases spanning the gap. CDR3 protein: CASSLATELRTSTDTQYF. The CDR3 DNA reads as TGTGCCAGCAGCTTAGCGACAGAACTCCGTACTAGCACAGATACGCAGTATTTT.

This clonotype was counted many times. The V gene is TRBV6-5, the J gene TRBJ2-7; 7 bases are shared with TRBD1. Losses at the gene ends were 5 bases for V and 7 bases for J; bases not matched to a gene: 8. The CDR3 is 13 amino acids. Germline CDR1 and CDR2: MNHEY and SVGAGI. Here the CDR3 reads CASSITGAREQYF. The DNA for the CDR3 is TGTGCCAGCAGTATCACAGGGGCGAGGGAGCAGTACTTC.

A note on this clonotype: Given a much more abundant clone one base away, this may be a read error. This chain connects TRBV20-1 to TRBJ1-2; D is possibly TRBD1 (6 bases). The germline gives CDR1 DFQATT, CDR2 SNEGSKA (reference sequence). This CDR3 is built from 15 residues. Between the trimmed V and J ends, which lost 0 bases and 8 bases, there was a span of 19 bases. The CDR3 reads CSARDPGAPGRGYTF. The CDR3 DNA reads as TGCAGTGCTAGAGATCCAGGGGCCCCGGGGAGGGGCTACACCTTC.

This clonotype was observed a few times. The CDR3 DNA reads as TGCGCCAGCAGCAACGGACAGGGAAGGAATGGCTACACCTTC. Its translation: CASSNGQGRNGYTF. This sequence joins TRBV5-1 and TRBJ1-2, with 8 bases identical to TRBD1. From germline, CDR1 is SGHRS and CDR2 YFSETQ. Germline trimming cut 4 bases from V and 6 bases from J; bases unmatched to any gene: 8. CDR3 length equals 14 residues. The full variable domain, its missing parts supplied by reference TRBV5-1 and TRBJ1-2, is KAGVTQTPRYLIKTRGQQVTLSCSPISGHRSVSWYQQTPGQGLQFLFEYFSETQRNKGNFPGRFSGRQFSNSRSEMNVSTLELGDSALYLCASSNGQGRNGYTFGSGTRLTVV.

Only a few counts were recorded for this clonotype. V is TRBV20-1 and J is TRBJ1-4; D call uncertain. The CDR3 loop spans 13 amino acids. V was clipped by 6 bases and J by 6 bases, with 14 bases between them. The germline V gene encodes CDR1 DFQATT and CDR2 SNEGSKA (reference sequence). CDR3 sequence: CSARSWEHEKLFF. The DNA for the CDR3 is TGCAGTGCCAGGAGTTGGGAGCATGAAAAACTGTTTTTT.

This clonotype has only a few counts. The V call is TRBV6-6, the J call TRBJ1-6; D gene uncertain. CDR3 length: 14 residues. Germline CDR1 is MNHNY and CDR2 is SVGAGI (reference sequence). V was pared by 10 bases and J by 4 bases, with 14 bases between. The chain's CDR3 is CAISRAGYNSPLHF. In DNA form, the CDR3 reads TGTGCCATATCCCGTGCAGGTTATAATTCACCCCTCCACTTT.

This clonotype was counted at least ten times. The V gene is TRBV7-2, the J gene TRBJ2-7; 10 bases line up with TRBD2. V was pared by 2 bases and J by 2 bases, with 6 bases of the junction left unmatched. The CDR3 loop spans 16 amino acids. From germline, CDR1 is SGHTA and CDR2 FQGNSA. Here the CDR3 reads CASSLHGAGGAYEQYF. For the CDR3, the DNA is TGTGCCAGCAGCTTACACGGAGCGGGGGGGGCCTACGAGCAGTACTTC.

The J gene is TRBJ2-2, the V gene TRBV20-1, with no clear D. The V gene lost 3 bases and the J gene lost 6 bases, with 8 bases spanning the gap. Germline V gene sequence: CDR1 DFQATT, CDR2 SNEGSKA (reference sequence). This CDR3 has 12 amino acids. This chain's CDR3 is CSARWGPGELFF. The DNA of the CDR3 is TGCAGTGCTAGGTGGGGTCCCGGGGAGCTGTTTTTT.

Many counts were recorded for this clonotype. This chain uses TRBV9 with TRBJ2-7; tentatively, D is TRBD1 (5 bases). Between the trimmed V and J ends, which lost 0 bases and 0 bases, there was a span of 10 bases. This CDR3 spans 15 amino acids. CDR1 is SGDLS and CDR2 is YYNGEE in the germline V gene. The CDR3 protein is CASSVGQQASYEQYF. As DNA, the CDR3 is TGTGCCAGCAGCGTAGGTCAACAGGCCTCCTACGAGCAGTACTTC.

Comment on this clonotype: One end of the junction does not line up with germline, which may come from a read error. The chain has TRBV9 and TRBJ2-2; 13 bases align to TRBD2. This CDR3 has 17 amino acids. Germline CDR1 SGDLS, CDR2 YYNGEE. Written as DNA, the CDR3 is TGTGCCAGCAGCGTAGATAGGACTAGCGGGAGTTCCGGGGAGCGGTTTTTT. The encoded protein is CASSVDRTSGSSGERFF.

The sample holds a few counts of this clonotype. This chain joins TRBV12-3 or TRBV12-4 and TRBJ1-5; the match to TRBD1 covers 8 bases. V lost 4 bases and J lost 5; bases outside the gene matches: 7. CDR3 length: 15 amino acids. CDR3 in DNA: TGTGCCAGCAGTTCTAGACAGGGGAGCGATCAGCCCCAGCATTTT. Protein: CASSSRQGSDQPQHF.

This clonotype was counted at least ten times. The chain uses TRBV24-1 and TRBJ1-2; D unresolved. The germline gives CDR1 KGHDR, CDR2 SFDVKD. The CDR3 consists of 14 residues. Deletions cut 1 base from V and 5 bases from J, with 10 bases between. In DNA form, the CDR3 reads TGTGCCACCAGTGATTTCTCACACAGTTATGGCTACACCTTC. Protein sequence: CATSDFSHSYGYTF.

With regard to this clonotype: A much larger clone differs by one base, so this may be a read error. The V call is TRBV6-1, the J call TRBJ1-5, with D perhaps matching TRBD1 (5 bases). The CDR3 runs 16 residues. CDR1 and CDR2 from the germline V gene are MNHNS and SASEGT. CDR3 protein: CASSEAGQLSNQPRHF. The CDR3 region has the DNA TGTGCCAGCAGTGAAGCCGGACAACTTAGCAATCAGCCCCGGCATTTT.

This clonotype has ten or more counts. The chain is built from TRBV25-1 and TRBJ1-4; the match to TRBD1 covers 10 bases. V lost 7 bases, J lost 8 bases, and 7 bases stayed unmatched. The germline gives CDR1 MGHDK, CDR2 SYGVNS. The CDR3 is 14 amino acids. The CDR3 spells CASKGQGLNEKLFF. Here the CDR3 DNA reads TGTGCCAGCAAGGGACAGGGGCTTAACGAAAAACTGTTTTTT.

Points on this clonotype: Relative to the germline gene, one junction end is altered; a read error may explain this. J is TRBJ2-7 and V is TRBV7-2; D possibly corresponds to TRBD1 (6 bases). Germline values: CDR1 SGHTA, CDR2 FQGNSA. CDR3 length equals 16 residues. Here the CDR3 DNA reads TGTCCCAGCAGCTCACGGACAGCGGATATGACCTACGAGCAGTACTTC. Its protein product is CPSSSRTADMTYEQYF.

Notes on this clonotype: A much larger clone sits a single nucleotide away, making a read error possible. The V gene is TRBV21-1, the J gene TRBJ2-5; the D call of TRBD1 is as the table states it, not checked on the DNA. The DNA matches TRBJ2-7 better at its end, which makes the J call doubtful. TRBV21-1 counts as a pseudogene. The CDR3 runs to 13 residues. CDR3 coding DNA: TGTGCCAGCATCTGGGTTCTTCGGGGCGAGCAGTACTTC. Amino acids: CASIWVLRGEQYF.

In this sample, this clonotype turned up a few times. The chain uses TRBV6-2 or TRBV6-3 and TRBJ1-5; 7 bases fit TRBD1. CDR1 is MNHEY, CDR2 SVGEGT, per germline. The CDR3 totals 16 residues. J was trimmed by 6 bases and V by 6 bases; bases with no gene match: 14. CDR3 region: CASSRGPQTGRQPQHF. DNA of the CDR3: TGTGCCAGCAGCCGCGGTCCACAGACAGGGCGTCAGCCCCAGCATTTT.